The 31 T cell receptor beta chains below all came from one sample that was sequenced in a study of shared clonotypes between healthy human individuals. Data came from immunoSEQ multiplex PCR; TCRdb stores just in-frame clones and leaves some out. This table holds more than 400,000 clones, approximately 95% found once. Sequenced: naive CD4+ T cells sorted from blood. The subset denotes: CD45RA+ positively selected. The receptors originated from a woman aged 30 to 39 in good health.

This chain uses TRBV2 with TRBJ1-5; D possibly corresponds to TRBD1 (5 bases). Germline-derived CDR1 and CDR2 are SNHLY and FYNNEI. V dropped 5 bases and J dropped 5 bases, with 13 bases sitting between them. The CDR3 has 14 residues. CDR3 region: CASSKDTGDQPQHF. For the CDR3, the DNA is TGTGCCAGCAGTAAGGACACGGGCGATCAGCCCCAGCATTTT.

A remark on this clone: This sample also contains other DNA sequences that code for the same CDR3. The chain carries TRBV6-5 and TRBJ2-1; D might be TRBD2 (5 bases). Germline V CDR1 and CDR2: MNHEY, SVGAGI. V shed 0 bases and J shed 3 bases, with 6 bases lying between them. There are 14 residues in the CDR3. The CDR3 loop is CASSYSRDYNEQFF. CDR3 nucleotides: TGTGCCAGCAGTTACTCCCGGGACTACAATGAGCAGTTCTTC.

The chain is built from TRBV19 and TRBJ2-5; TRBD1 aligns across 8 bases. With 2 bases clipped from V and 9 bases from J, the junction kept 14 bases outside the gene matches. The germline gives CDR1 LNHDA, CDR2 SQIVND (reference sequence). The CDR3 totals 16 residues. CDR3 bases: TGTGCCAGTAGTATACCCCCGGGACAGGCCGGCGTGCCCCAGTACTTC. It is translated as CASSIPPGQAGVPQYF.

J is TRBJ2-7 and V is TRBV5-1, with D uncertain. V lost 1 base and J lost 6, with 11 bases in between. The CDR3 sequence is 13 residues long. Germline V gives CDR1 SGHRS, CDR2 YFSETQ. The CDR3 here is CASSLYGSGEQYF. DNA for the CDR3: TGCGCCAGCAGCTTGTATGGGTCAGGCGAGCAGTACTTC. Using reference TRBV5-1 and TRBJ2-7 for the parts outside the CDR3, the full variable domain is KAGVTQTPRYLIKTRGQQVTLSCSPISGHRSVSWYQQTPGQGLQFLFEYFSETQRNKGNFPGRFSGRQFSNSRSEMNVSTLELGDSALYLCASSLYGSGEQYFGPGTRLTVT.

For the CDR3, the DNA is TGTGCCAGCAGTTTATGGTCAGGGGGCGTCCAGACCCAGTACTTC. It encodes CASSLWSGGVQTQYF. The V call is TRBV27, the J call TRBJ2-5; the match to TRBD1 covers 8 bases. Germline CDR1 is MNHEY and CDR2 is SMNVEV (reference sequence). The CDR3 has 15 residues. V shed 1 base, J shed 6 bases, and the junction held 7 bases outside the gene matches.

The chain uses TRBV27 and TRBJ2-6, with D perhaps TRBD1 (6 bases). The CDR3 is 15 residues long. The germline CDR1 and CDR2 sequences are MNHEY and SMNVEV (reference sequence). V lost 7 bases and J lost 1, with 11 bases in between. The CDR3 DNA sequence: TGTGCCAGCACCCTGACAGGATCTGGGGCCAACGTCCTGACTTTC. Protein product: CASTLTGSGANVLTF.

The J gene is TRBJ2-7, the V gene TRBV4-2; 9 bases line up with TRBD2. Germline V gene lookup returns CDR1 LGHNA and CDR2 YNFKEQ. V trimming: 2 bases; J trimming: 7 bases; junction bases outside the gene matches: 12. This CDR3 is 16 amino acids long. Here the CDR3 DNA reads TGTGCCAGCAGCCAAACTCCGGGACTAGCCTCGGGTGAGCAGTACTTC. It translates to CASSQTPGLASGEQYF.

V usage is TRBV11-2 and J usage is TRBJ2-3, with D possibly matching TRBD1 (6 bases). CDR1 is SGHAT and CDR2 is FQNNGV in the germline V gene. The CDR3 is made up of 15 amino acids. The V end lost 6 bases, the J end lost 2 bases, and 15 bases lay between the germline ends. CDR3 in DNA: TGTGCCAGCAGTCTTGGACAGACCGACACAGATACGCAGTATTTT. As protein: CASSLGQTDTDTQYF. Using reference TRBV11-2 and TRBJ2-3 for the parts outside the CDR3, the full variable domain is EAGVAQSPRYKIIEKRQSVAFWCNPISGHATLYWYQQILGQGPKLLIQFQNNGVVDDSQLPKDRFSAERLKGVDSTLKIQPAKLEDSAVYLCASSLGQTDTDTQYFGPGTRLTVL.

The chain recombines TRBV14 with TRBJ2-3; TRBD1 matches at 8 bases. Looked up from germline, CDR1 is SGHDN and CDR2 is FVKESK. The V and J ends lost 5 bases and 10 bases, in that order; junction bases with no gene match: 5. This CDR3 comprises 12 residues. The CDR3 spells CASSSDRVSQYF. In DNA form, the CDR3 reads TGTGCCAGCAGCTCGGACAGGGTGTCGCAGTATTTT.

The chain joins TRBV27 to TRBJ2-7; 11 nucleotides align to TRBD2. The CDR3 spans 15 residues. V dropped 5 bases and J dropped 3; count of bases not matched to a gene: 6. CDR1 MNHEY and CDR2 SMNVEV come from the germline V gene (reference sequence). This CDR3 reads CASSRTSGSDYEQYF. As DNA, the CDR3 is TGTGCCAGCAGTCGGACTAGCGGGTCTGACTACGAGCAGTACTTC.

This clone was seen just once. The chain combines TRBV19 with TRBJ1-5, with D maybe TRBD1 (5 bases). The length of the CDR3 is 14 residues. Trimming pared 4 bases from V and 2 bases from J, leaving 9 bases between. Germline CDR1 LNHDA, CDR2 SQIVND (reference sequence). The CDR3 here is CASSRGWGNQPQHF. In DNA, the CDR3 is TGTGCCAGTAGTAGGGGGTGGGGCAATCAGCCCCAGCATTTT.

The rearrangement uses TRBV5-1 and TRBJ1-1, with 11 positions matching TRBD1. This CDR3 has 16 amino acids. With V trimmed by 3 bases and J by 4 bases, 8 bases remained unmatched. Germline V gives CDR1 SGHRS, CDR2 YFSETQ. The CDR3 coding sequence is TGCGCCAGCAGCTGCCCGGGACAGGGGGTGTGCACTGAAGCTTTCTTT. Its translation: CASSCPGQGVCTEAFF.

The gene calls are TRBV4-1 and TRBJ2-2; TRBD2 aligns across 8 bases. With 1 base clipped from V and 5 bases from J, the junction kept 3 bases outside the gene matches. Germline V CDR1 and CDR2: MGHRA, YSYEKL. The CDR3 has 15 amino acids. DNA of the CDR3: TGCGCCAGCAGCCAAGGACTAGCGTGGACCGGGGAGCTGTTTTTT. This encodes CASSQGLAWTGELFF.

The chain has TRBV14 and TRBJ2-5; TRBD2 might be the D (6 bases). The length of the CDR3 is 16 residues. Germline V gene lookup returns CDR1 SGHDN and CDR2 FVKESK. The germline V and J ends were trimmed by 2 bases and 0 bases, with 13 bases remaining between them. DNA for the CDR3: TGTGCCAGCAGCCAAAGCATAGCGGCTTACCAAGAGACCCAGTACTTC. Amino acid sequence: CASSQSIAAYQETQYF.

The V call is TRBV4-1, the J call TRBJ1-3, with 8 nucleotides matching TRBD1. This CDR3 is 16 amino acids long. Germline V lookup: CDR1 MGHRA, CDR2 YSYEKL. V lost 3 bases, J lost 3 bases, and 7 bases stayed unmatched. The CDR3 DNA reads TGCGCCAGCAGCCAGGATGTGACAGGGGTTGGAAACACCATATATTTT. Protein product: CASSQDVTGVGNTIYF.

V and J are TRBV30 and TRBJ2-3; 11 bases are shared with TRBD2. This CDR3 contains 14 residues. In germline, CDR1 is GTSNPN, CDR2 SVGIG (reference sequence). J was trimmed by 4 bases and V by 5 bases; bases with no gene match: 5. CDR3 in DNA: TGTGCCTGGGTTATAGCGGGAGGGTCAGATACGCAGTATTTT. Its translation is CAWVIAGGSDTQYF.

The chain recombines TRBV6-4 with TRBJ1-2, with 7 nucleotides matching TRBD1. Per the germline V gene, CDR1 is MRHNA and CDR2 is SNTAGT. After removal of 6 bases from V and 0 bases from J, the junction contained 10 bases not matched to a gene. The CDR3 is made up of 16 amino acids. The CDR3 DNA is TGTGCCAGCAGAGCGACAGGGCTCCCCTCTAACTATGGCTACACCTTC. Translation gives CASRATGLPSNYGYTF.

This clone turned up a few times. The chain has TRBV28 and TRBJ1-1; D is ambiguous. The CDR3 runs 12 residues. Looked up from germline, CDR1 is MDHEN and CDR2 is SYDVKM. V lost 5 bases and J 5 bases, leaving 9 bases between the germline ends. The CDR3 DNA sequence: TGTGCCAGCAGTGTTAGAGGGACTGAAGCTTTCTTT. Translating it yields CASSVRGTEAFF.

This clone was observed once. The chain joins TRBV6-4 to TRBJ1-1; 9 bases match TRBD1. CDR3 length: 14 residues. The V gene end was trimmed by 8 bases and the J gene end by 3 bases; junction bases not matched to a gene: 7. CDR1 and CDR2 (germline): MRHNA, SNTAGT. CDR3 in amino acids: CASRITGGDTEAFF. DNA of the CDR3: TGTGCCAGCCGAATCACAGGGGGCGACACTGAAGCTTTCTTT.

The genes are TRBV7-2 and TRBJ1-3; 7 nucleotides match TRBD1. The CDR3 is 16 amino acids. The germline V gene has CDR1 SGHTA and CDR2 FQGNSA. The J segment lost 0 bases and the V segment lost 5 bases, leaving 7 bases of the junction unmatched. The CDR3 sequence is CASSTRTGRSGNTIYF. CDR3 nucleotide sequence: TGTGCCAGCAGCACCCGGACAGGCCGCTCTGGAAACACCATATATTTT.

V usage is TRBV6-1 and J usage is TRBJ1-2; 9 bases align to TRBD1. CDR3 length: 15 amino acids. In germline, CDR1 is MNHNS, CDR2 SASEGT. The junction had 11 bases not matched to a gene; V was cut back by 4 bases and J by 8 bases. For the CDR3, the DNA is TGTGCCAGCAGTGTAAACCGGGACAGGGATGGCGGCTACACCTTC. Translation: CASSVNRDRDGGYTF.

The V call is TRBV5-1, the J call TRBJ2-3; 7 bases fit TRBD2. Germline CDR1 is SGHRS and CDR2 is YFSETQ. The CDR3 length is 14 residues. The J segment lost 6 bases and the V segment lost 0 bases, leaving 4 bases of the junction unmatched. In DNA, the CDR3 is TGCGCCAGCAGCTTGGGGGGGAGGGCCGATACGCAGTATTTT. Encoded protein: CASSLGGRADTQYF. Complete variable domain (other parts from reference TRBV5-1 and TRBJ2-3): KAGVTQTPRYLIKTRGQQVTLSCSPISGHRSVSWYQQTPGQGLQFLFEYFSETQRNKGNFPGRFSGRQFSNSRSEMNVSTLELGDSALYLCASSLGGRADTQYFGPGTRLTVL.

This clone was seen a handful of times. This CDR3 reads CASSRHEVNTEAFF. The CDR3 bases are TGTGCCAGCAGTCGACACGAGGTGAACACTGAAGCTTTCTTT. V is TRBV6-5 and J is TRBJ1-1; D call uncertain. Per germline, CDR1 MNHEY and CDR2 SVGAGI. This CDR3 comprises 14 residues. The V end was cut by 5 bases, the J end by 0 bases, with 10 bases between.

The chain has TRBV19 and TRBJ1-5; D is possibly TRBD1 (6 bases). This CDR3 is built from 13 residues. In germline, CDR1 is LNHDA, CDR2 SQIVND (reference sequence). V lost 5 bases, J lost 7 bases, and 12 bases lay in between. In nucleotides, the CDR3 is TGTGCCAGTAGTGTTGGGGGCGAACAGCCCCAGCATTTT. Its protein product is CASSVGGEQPQHF.

This chain links TRBV28 with TRBJ2-5; possible D gene TRBD1, 5 bases. Germline CDR1 is MDHEN and CDR2 is SYDVKM. This CDR3 has 12 amino acids. Trimming stripped 7 bases from V and 4 bases from J, with 10 bases between. The CDR3 nucleotides are TGTGCCAGCAAGGACACCTCAGAGACCCAGTACTTC. As protein: CASKDTSETQYF.

This clone has a handful of counts. The chain joins TRBV18 to TRBJ2-7; 11 nucleotides match TRBD2. The CDR3 is 15 amino acids. V trimming: 3 bases; J trimming: 6 bases; junction bases outside the gene matches: 7. Germline V gene lookup returns CDR1 KGHSH and CDR2 LQKENI. In DNA form, the CDR3 reads TGTGCCAGCTCACCCGTAGCGGGAGGGCCGCGCGAGCAGTACTTC. Translation gives CASSPVAGGPREQYF.

The CDR3 DNA is TGTGCCAGCAGCCAAACAGGGGGACCTAATGAAAAACTGTTTTTT. Amino acids: CASSQTGGPNEKLFF. This chain uses TRBV5-8 with TRBJ1-4; 8 bases align to TRBD1. The CDR3 consists of 15 residues. The V segment lost 4 bases and the J segment 3 bases; nucleotides outside the gene matches: 5. CDR1 SGHTS and CDR2 YDEGEE come from the germline V gene.

CDR3 bases: TGCGCCAGCAGCTTTGGGACAGAGGGAACCGGGCAGTACTTC. This translates into CASSFGTEGTGQYF. This chain joins TRBV5-1 and TRBJ2-7; 7 nucleotides match TRBD1. The germline gives CDR1 SGHRS, CDR2 YFSETQ. Germline trimming cut 2 bases from V and 9 bases from J; bases unmatched to any gene: 11. The CDR3 is 14 residues long.

This CDR3 reads CASSQLVQVNTEAFF. The DNA of the CDR3 is TGCGCCAGCAGCCAATTAGTGCAGGTGAACACTGAAGCTTTCTTT. The gene calls are TRBV4-1 and TRBJ1-1; D not certain. V was pared by 2 bases and J by 0 bases, with 10 bases between. Germline V gene lookup returns CDR1 MGHRA and CDR2 YSYEKL. CDR3 length: 15 residues.

This chain connects TRBV2 to TRBJ2-1; 14 bases match TRBD2. The CDR3 has 15 amino acids. The V gene's germline CDR1 is SNHLY and CDR2 FYNNEI. J was trimmed by 8 bases and V by 5 bases; bases with no gene match: 5. The CDR3 protein is CASSPMGLAGDEQFF. The CDR3 DNA reads as TGTGCCAGCAGTCCCATGGGACTAGCGGGAGATGAGCAGTTCTTC.

CDR3 DNA: TGTGCCAGCAGGACTAGCGGGAAAGAGACCCAGTACTTC. It translates to CASRTSGKETQYF. The chain links TRBV4-2 to TRBJ2-5; the match to TRBD2 covers 11 bases. Germline V gene lookup returns CDR1 LGHNA and CDR2 YNFKEQ. J lost 3 bases, V lost 6 bases, and 0 bases had no gene match. This CDR3 is built from 13 residues.